Sequencing of this T cell receptor (beta chain) was carried out in a study of post-analysis software for immune sequencing data. Overall study results and limits: Co-batched samples clustered tightly together by F measure. Relative to controls, patients had 5 or 6 TRBV segments at higher frequency, with TRBV5-6, TRBV5-1 and TRBV20-1 among these.

The CDR3 extends over 12 amino acids. In germline, CDR1 is WSHSY, CDR2 SAAADI. The V end lost 6 bases, the J end lost 4 bases, and 9 bases lay between the germline ends. Libraries were made from TCR beta cDNA, and they carried unique molecular identifiers. TCRdb re-called the PCR reads with MiXCR, one entry per CDR3 protein. This sample has about 820,000 distinct CDR3 sequences; roughly 50% occur once, and the top ten carry 4.6%. A word on this clonotype: What it binds is not known.

The receptor comes from a girl aged 5-17 years with multiple sclerosis. Sequenced material: blood. The V and J genes are TRBV10-2 and TRBJ1-2; the D gene is possibly TRBD1 (5 bases). CDR3 DNA sequence: TGCGCCAGCAGGACTGACAGCTATGGCTACACCTTC. Its translation: CASRTDSYGYTF.